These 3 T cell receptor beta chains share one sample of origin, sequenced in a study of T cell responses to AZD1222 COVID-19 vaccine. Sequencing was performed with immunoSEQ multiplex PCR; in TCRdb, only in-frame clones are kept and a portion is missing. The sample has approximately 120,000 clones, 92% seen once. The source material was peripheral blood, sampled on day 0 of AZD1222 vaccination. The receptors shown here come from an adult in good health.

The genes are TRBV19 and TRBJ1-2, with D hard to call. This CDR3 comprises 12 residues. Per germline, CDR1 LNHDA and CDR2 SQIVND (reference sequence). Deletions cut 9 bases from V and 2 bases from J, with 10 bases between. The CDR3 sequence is CASLDTNYGYTF. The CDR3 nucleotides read TGTGCCAGCCTAGACACCAACTATGGCTACACCTTC.

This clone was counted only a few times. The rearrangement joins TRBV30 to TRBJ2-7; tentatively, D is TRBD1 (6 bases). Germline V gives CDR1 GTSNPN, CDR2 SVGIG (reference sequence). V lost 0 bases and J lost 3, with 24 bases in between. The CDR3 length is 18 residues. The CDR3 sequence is CAWSVWRKTDRTYYEQYF. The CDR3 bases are TGTGCCTGGAGTGTCTGGAGGAAAACCGACAGGACCTACTACGAGCAGTACTTC.

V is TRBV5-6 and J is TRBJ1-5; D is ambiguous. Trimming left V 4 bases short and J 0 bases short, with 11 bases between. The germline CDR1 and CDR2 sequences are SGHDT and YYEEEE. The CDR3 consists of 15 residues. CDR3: CASSAYSISNQPQHF. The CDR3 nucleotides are TGTGCCAGCAGCGCGTATTCGATTAGCAATCAGCCCCAGCATTTT.